The 5 T cell receptor beta chains listed next were all sequenced from one sample in a study of T cell clones after liver transplantation. Alloreactive TCRbeta sequences came from sequencing proliferating CFSE-low cells in the MLR. The data were produced by immunoSEQ multiplex PCR, yet TCRdb's version contains in-frame clones alone and is incomplete. Of several thousand clones listed, around 27% are singletons. These TCRs are of unknown antigen specificity. The sample comprised CD4+ T cells from cultured PBMCs. These receptors were collected from a human patient who received a liver transplant. A share of the T cells may be of graft donor origin.

This clone is medium-sized in the sample. This chain uses TRBV5-4 with TRBJ1-1; D not resolved. Trimming pared 6 bases from V and 0 bases from J, leaving 12 bases between. The V gene's germline CDR1 is SGHNT and CDR2 YYREEE (reference sequence). The CDR3 spans 14 residues. The CDR3 coding sequence is TGTGCCAGCACCTCTCTAGGTATGAACACTGAAGCTTTCTTT. Protein sequence: CASTSLGMNTEAFF.

Turning to this clone: Within the sample, other DNA sequences also encode this same CDR3. J is TRBJ2-1 and V is TRBV7-3; the D gene could be TRBD1 or TRBD2 (5 bases each). This CDR3 spans 13 amino acids. Germline CDR1 and CDR2: SGHTA and FQGTGA. V gave up 5 bases and J gave up 6 bases, with 11 bases separating them. CDR3 nucleotides: TGTGCCAGCAGCCCAGGGCGGGTCAATGAGCAGTTCTTC. Its translation is CASSPGRVNEQFF.

This rearrangement joins TRBV28 to TRBJ1-5; the D is unclear. Germline V gene data show CDR1 as MDHEN and CDR2 as SYDVKM. The V end was cut by 5 bases, the J end by 1 base, with 3 bases between. The CDR3 contains 12 residues. The CDR3 here is CASSRSNQPQHF. CDR3 in DNA: TGTGCCAGCAGTCGGAGCAATCAGCCCCAGCATTTT.

This clone was seen more than once but under ten times. A much bigger clone sits one base away, suggesting this may be a read error. V usage is TRBV21-1 and J usage is TRBJ1-1; the D segment call TRBD1 is taken from the table without a DNA check. TRBV21-1 is labeled a pseudogene. The CDR3 covers 16 residues. The CDR3 region is CASSKLGGQGMGKAVF. In DNA form, the CDR3 reads TGTGCCAGCAGCAAGTTAGGGGGACAGGGAATGGGGAAAGCTGTCTTT.

The chain combines TRBV5-1 with TRBJ2-5; either TRBD1 or TRBD2 may fit D (6 bases each). V was pared by 4 bases and J by 1 base, with 11 bases between. Germline V gene data show CDR1 as SGHRS and CDR2 as YFSETQ. The CDR3 is 14 residues long. CDR3 residues: CASSPGAGQETQYF. The CDR3 bases are TGCGCCAGCAGCCCGGGGGCGGGCCAAGAGACCCAGTACTTC.